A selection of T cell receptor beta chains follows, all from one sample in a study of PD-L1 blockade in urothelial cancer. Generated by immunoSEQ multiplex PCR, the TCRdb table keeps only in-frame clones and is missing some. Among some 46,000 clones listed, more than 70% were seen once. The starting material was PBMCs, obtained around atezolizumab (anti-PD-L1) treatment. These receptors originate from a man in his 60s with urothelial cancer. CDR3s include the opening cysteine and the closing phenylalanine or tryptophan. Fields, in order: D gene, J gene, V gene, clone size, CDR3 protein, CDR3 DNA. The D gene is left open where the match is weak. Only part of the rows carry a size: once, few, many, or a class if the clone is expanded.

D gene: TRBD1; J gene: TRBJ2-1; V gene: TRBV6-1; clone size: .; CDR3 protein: CASSKQGLASNEQFF; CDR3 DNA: TGTGCCAGCAGTAAACAGGGGTTAGCTAGCAATGAGCAGTTCTTC
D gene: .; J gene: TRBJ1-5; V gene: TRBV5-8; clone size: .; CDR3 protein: CASSLDRVPQHF; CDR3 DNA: TGTGCCAGCAGCTTGGACAGGGTGCCCCAGCATTTT
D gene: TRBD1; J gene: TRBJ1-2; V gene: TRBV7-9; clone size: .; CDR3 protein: CASSLVTGQGLSGYTF; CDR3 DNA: TGTGCCAGCAGCTTAGTAACGGGACAGGGGTTAAGCGGCTACACCTTC
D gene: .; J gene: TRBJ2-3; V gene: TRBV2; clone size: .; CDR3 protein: CASSVRAGRGTDTQYF; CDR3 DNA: TGTGCCAGCAGTGTCAGGGCGGGGCGAGGCACAGATACGCAGTATTTT
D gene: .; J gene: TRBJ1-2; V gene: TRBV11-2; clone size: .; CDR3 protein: CASSSGGVNYGYTF; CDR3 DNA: TGTGCCAGCAGCTCGGGCGGGGTAAACTATGGCTACACCTTC
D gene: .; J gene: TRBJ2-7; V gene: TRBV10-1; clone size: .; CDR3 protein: CASSEDPAAYEQYF; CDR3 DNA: TGCGCCAGCAGTGAGGATCCGGCGGCATACGAGCAGTACTTC
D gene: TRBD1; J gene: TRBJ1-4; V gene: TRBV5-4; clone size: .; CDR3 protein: CASSPAEDRGGGEKLFF; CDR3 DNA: TGTGCCAGCAGCCCTGCCGAGGACAGGGGAGGAGGTGAAAAACTGTTTTTT
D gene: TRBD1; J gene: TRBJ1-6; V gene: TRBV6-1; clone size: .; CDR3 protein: CASSGAGGASYNSPLHF; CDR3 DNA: TGTGCCAGCAGTGGGGCAGGGGGAGCCTCCTATAATTCACCCCTCCACTTT
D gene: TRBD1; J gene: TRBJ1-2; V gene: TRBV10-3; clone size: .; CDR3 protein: CAITKNDREGYTF; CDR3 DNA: TGTGCCATCACTAAGAACGACAGGGAAGGCTACACCTTC
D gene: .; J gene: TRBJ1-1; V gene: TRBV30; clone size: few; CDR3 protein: CALVGGIAEAFF; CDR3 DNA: TGTGCCCTGGTCGGCGGGATCGCTGAAGCTTTCTTT
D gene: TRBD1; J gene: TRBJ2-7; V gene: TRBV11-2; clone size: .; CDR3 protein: CASSLTPGTGAYEQYF; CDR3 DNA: TGTGCCAGCAGCTTAACGCCCGGGACAGGGGCCTACGAGCAGTACTTC
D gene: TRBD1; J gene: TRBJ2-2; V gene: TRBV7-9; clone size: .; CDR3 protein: CASSWTGASTGELFF; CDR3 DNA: TGTGCCAGCAGTTGGACAGGGGCTAGCACCGGGGAGCTGTTTTTT
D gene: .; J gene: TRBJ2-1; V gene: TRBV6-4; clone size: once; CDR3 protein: CASSPQGRETYNEQFF; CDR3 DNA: TGTGCCAGCAGTCCCCAAGGACGGGAGACCTACAATGAGCAGTTCTTC
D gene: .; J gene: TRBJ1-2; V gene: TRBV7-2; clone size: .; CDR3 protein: CASSLDGWGGYGYTF; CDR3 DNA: TGTGCCAGCAGTCTTGACGGTTGGGGAGGCTATGGCTACACCTTC
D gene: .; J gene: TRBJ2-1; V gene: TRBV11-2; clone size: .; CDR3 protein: CASSLGRFNEQFF; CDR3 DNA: TGTGCCAGCAGCTTAGGCCGGTTCAATGAGCAGTTCTTC
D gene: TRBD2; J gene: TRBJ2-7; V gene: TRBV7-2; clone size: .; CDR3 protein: CASSIGTSGSGEQYF; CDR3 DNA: TGTGCCAGCAGCATCGGGACTAGCGGGAGCGGCGAGCAGTACTTC
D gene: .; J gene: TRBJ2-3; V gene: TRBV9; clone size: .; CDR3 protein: CASKPRTNTDTQYF; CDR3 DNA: TGTGCCAGCAAACCAAGGACAAACACAGATACGCAGTATTTT
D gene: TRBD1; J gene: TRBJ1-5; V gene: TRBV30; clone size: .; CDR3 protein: CAWSQGQGNQPQHF; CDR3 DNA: TGTGCCTGGAGCCAAGGACAGGGCAATCAGCCCCAGCATTTT
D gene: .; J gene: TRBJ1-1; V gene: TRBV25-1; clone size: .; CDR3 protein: CASSEGRGGETEAFF; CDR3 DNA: TGTGCCAGCAGTGAGGGCCGAGGGGGGGAGACTGAAGCTTTCTTT
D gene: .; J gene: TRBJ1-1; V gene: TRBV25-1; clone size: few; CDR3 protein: CATGGKTEAFF; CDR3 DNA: TGTGCCACCGGAGGGAAGACTGAAGCTTTCTTT
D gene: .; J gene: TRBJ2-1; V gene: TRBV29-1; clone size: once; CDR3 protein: CSVEDGLLFGNEQFF; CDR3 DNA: TGCAGCGTTGAAGACGGACTCCTTTTTGGCAATGAGCAGTTCTTC
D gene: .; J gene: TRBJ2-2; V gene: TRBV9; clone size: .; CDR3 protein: CASSVEGGYTGELFF; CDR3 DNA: TGTGCCAGCAGCGTAGAAGGGGGATACACCGGGGAGCTGTTTTTT
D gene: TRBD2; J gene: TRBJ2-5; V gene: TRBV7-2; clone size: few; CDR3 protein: CASSFTAGQETQYF; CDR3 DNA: TGTGCCAGCAGCTTCACAGCGGGACAAGAGACCCAGTACTTC
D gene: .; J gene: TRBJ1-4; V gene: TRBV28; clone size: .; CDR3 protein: CASSQVGSANEKLFF; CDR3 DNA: TGTGCCAGCTCCCAGGTGGGGAGTGCTAATGAAAAACTGTTTTTT
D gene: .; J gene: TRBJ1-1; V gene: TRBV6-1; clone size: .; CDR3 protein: CASGAESYTEAFF; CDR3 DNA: TGTGCCAGCGGGGCAGAATCCTACACTGAAGCTTTCTTT
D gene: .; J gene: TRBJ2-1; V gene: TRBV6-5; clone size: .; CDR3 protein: CASSPQGGYNEQFF; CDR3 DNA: TGTGCCAGCAGTCCTCAGGGGGGCTACAATGAGCAGTTCTTC
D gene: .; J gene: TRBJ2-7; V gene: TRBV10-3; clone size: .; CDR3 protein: CAIRYEQYF; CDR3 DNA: TGTGCCATCCGCTACGAGCAGTACTTC
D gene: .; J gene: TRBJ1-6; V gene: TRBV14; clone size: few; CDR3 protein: CASSPRQVSPLHF; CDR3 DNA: TGTGCCAGCAGCCCCCGACAGGTTTCACCCCTCCACTTT
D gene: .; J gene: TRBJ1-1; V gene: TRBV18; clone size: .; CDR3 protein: CASSQGQNTEAFF; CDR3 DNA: TGTGCCAGCTCACAGGGACAGAACACTGAAGCTTTCTTT
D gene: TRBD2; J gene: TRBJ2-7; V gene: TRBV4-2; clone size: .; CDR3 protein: CASSQGTSENEQYF; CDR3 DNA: TGTGCCAGCAGCCAAGGGACTAGCGAAAACGAGCAGTACTTC
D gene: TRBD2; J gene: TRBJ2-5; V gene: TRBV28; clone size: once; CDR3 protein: CASSLSGTSGETQYF; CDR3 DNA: TGTGCCAGCAGCCTTTCCGGGACTAGCGGCGAGACCCAGTACTTC
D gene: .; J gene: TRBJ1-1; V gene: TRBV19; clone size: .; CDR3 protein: CASSMVSWNTEAFF; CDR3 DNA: TGTGCCAGTAGTATGGTCAGTTGGAACACTGAAGCTTTCTTT
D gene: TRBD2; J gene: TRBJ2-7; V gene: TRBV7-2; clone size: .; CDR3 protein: CASSSGLAVYEQYF; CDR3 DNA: TGTGCCAGCAGCTCGGGACTAGCGGTCTACGAGCAGTACTTC
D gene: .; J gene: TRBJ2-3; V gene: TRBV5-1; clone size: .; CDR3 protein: CASSLEGRAGTDTQYF; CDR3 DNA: TGCGCCAGCAGCTTGGAAGGTCGAGCAGGGACAGATACGCAGTATTTT
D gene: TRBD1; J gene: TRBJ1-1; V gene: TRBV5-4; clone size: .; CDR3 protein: CASSLPGQGGTEAFF; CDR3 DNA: TGTGCCAGCAGTCTCCCCGGACAGGGGGGAACTGAAGCTTTCTTT
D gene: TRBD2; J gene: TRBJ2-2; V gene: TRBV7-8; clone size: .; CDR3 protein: CASSWGGTGGELFF; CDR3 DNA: TGTGCCAGCAGCTGGGGGGGGACTGGCGGGGAGCTGTTTTTT
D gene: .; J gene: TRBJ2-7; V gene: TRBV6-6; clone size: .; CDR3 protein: CASRPGQDGGGQYF; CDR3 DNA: TGTGCCAGCAGACCCGGACAGGACGGGGGAGGGCAGTACTTC
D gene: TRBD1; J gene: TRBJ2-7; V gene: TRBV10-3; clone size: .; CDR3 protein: CAISGGFSGQGRSEQYF; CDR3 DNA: TGTGCCATCAGTGGGGGATTCTCGGGACAGGGGCGGTCCGAGCAGTACTTC
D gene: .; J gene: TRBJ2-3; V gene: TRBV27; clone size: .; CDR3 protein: CASSFAASDTQYF; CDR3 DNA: TGTGCCAGCAGTTTTGCGGCGTCGGATACGCAGTATTTT
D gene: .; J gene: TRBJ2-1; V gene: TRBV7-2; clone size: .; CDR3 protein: CASSSDGGTYNEQFF; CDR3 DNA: TGTGCCAGCAGCTCCGATGGGGGCACCTACAATGAGCAGTTCTTC
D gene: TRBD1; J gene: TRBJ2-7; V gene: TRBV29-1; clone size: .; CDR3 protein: CSVSEIGTGGSYEQYF; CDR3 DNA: TGCAGCGTTTCTGAAATAGGGACAGGGGGTTCCTACGAGCAGTACTTC
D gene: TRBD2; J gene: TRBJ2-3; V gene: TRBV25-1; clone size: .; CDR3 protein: CASSDGLAGRTDTQYF; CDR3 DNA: TGTGCCAGCAGTGACGGCCTAGCGGGGCGCACAGATACGCAGTATTTT
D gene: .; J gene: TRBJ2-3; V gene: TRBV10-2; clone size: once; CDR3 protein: CASSELQGNTQYF; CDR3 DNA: TGCGCCAGCAGTGAGTTACAGGGCAACACGCAGTATTTT
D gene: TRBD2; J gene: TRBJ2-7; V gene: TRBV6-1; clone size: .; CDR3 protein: CASSGLAGDYEQYF; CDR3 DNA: TGTGCCAGCTCTGGCCTAGCGGGGGACTACGAGCAGTACTTC
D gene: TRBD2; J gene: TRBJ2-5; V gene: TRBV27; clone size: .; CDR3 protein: CASSLLAGGQETQYF; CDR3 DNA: TGTGCCAGCAGTTTACTAGCGGGGGGCCAAGAGACCCAGTACTTC
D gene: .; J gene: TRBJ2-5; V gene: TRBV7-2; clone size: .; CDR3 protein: CASSSLVAVQETQYF; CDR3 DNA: TGTGCCAGCAGCTCCCTCGTAGCGGTTCAAGAGACCCAGTACTTC
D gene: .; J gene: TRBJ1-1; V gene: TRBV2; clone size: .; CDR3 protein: CASSELGRGTEAFF; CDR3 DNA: TGTGCCAGCAGTGAGTTAGGGAGGGGAACTGAAGCTTTCTTT
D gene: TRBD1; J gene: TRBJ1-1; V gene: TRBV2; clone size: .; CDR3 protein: CASRGQGATEAFF; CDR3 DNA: TGTGCCAGCCGGGGACAGGGGGCCACTGAAGCTTTCTTT
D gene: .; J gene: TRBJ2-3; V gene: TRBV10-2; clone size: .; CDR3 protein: CASSDRRRRTDTQYF; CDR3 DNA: TGCGCCAGCAGTGACCGGCGACGGAGGACAGATACGCAGTATTTT
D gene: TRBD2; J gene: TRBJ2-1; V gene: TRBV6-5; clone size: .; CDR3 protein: CASSYSFSGRSNEQFF; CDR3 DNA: TGTGCCAGCAGTTACTCGTTTAGCGGGAGAAGTAATGAGCAGTTCTTC